One sample yielded the 13 T cell receptor beta chains listed below, sequenced in a study of monozygotic twins with inflammatory bowel disease. TCRdb reprocessed the 5' RACE reads and reports one entry per CDR3 protein, with no DNA. The sample is made up of around 400,000 distinct CDR3 sequences, and the top ten hold under 3% of it. Specimen: blood. Receptors were obtained from a human donor with ulcerative colitis or Crohn's disease, or a healthy co-twin of an affected twin (not recorded which).

This chain joins TRBV5-1 and TRBJ1-1; checking the TCRdb D call of TRBD1 is not possible without DNA. The CDR3 has 15 amino acids. Per the germline V gene, CDR1 is SGHRS and CDR2 is YFSETQ. CDR3 protein: CASSLVSRVDTEAFF.

The V gene is TRBV3-1, the J gene TRBJ2-1; the TCRdb D gene call, TRBD2, has no DNA to confirm it. This CDR3 spans 14 amino acids. From germline, CDR1 is LGHDT and CDR2 YNNKEL (reference sequence). CDR3 region: CASSQELTRSEQFF.

The chain joins TRBV3-1 to TRBJ1-1; TCRdb returns TRBD1, unconfirmable since there is no DNA. Germline CDR1 LGHDT, CDR2 YNNKEL (reference sequence). This CDR3 contains 14 residues. CDR3 amino acids: CASNQRGVETEAFF.

The chain carries TRBV5-5 and TRBJ2-5; TCRdb designates TRBD1, a call that cannot be tested without DNA. CDR1 SGHKS and CDR2 YYEKEE come from the germline V gene (reference sequence). The CDR3 has 13 residues. This CDR3 reads CASSPTGWETQYF.

The genes are TRBV5-1 and TRBJ2-7; TCRdb calls TRBD1, which cannot be checked without DNA. Germline CDR1 is SGHRS and CDR2 is YFSETQ. The length of the CDR3 is 15 residues. CDR3 sequence reads: CASSLKGTGGNEQYF.

The gene calls are TRBV5-1 and TRBJ2-5; TCRdb reports TRBD1, a call that lacks DNA to check it against. The CDR3 totals 15 residues. The germline V gene has CDR1 SGHRS and CDR2 YFSETQ. CDR3 sequence reads: CASSLDPGPQETQYF.

The rearrangement uses TRBV5-4 and TRBJ1-2; TCRdb designates TRBD1, a call that cannot be tested without DNA. Germline CDR1 and CDR2: SGHNT and YYREEE (reference sequence). This CDR3 is 17 amino acids long. CDR3 sequence: CASSTSTLAGQGDGYTF.

V is TRBV29-1 and J is TRBJ1-1. The CDR3 sequence is 14 residues long. CDR1 SQVTM and CDR2 ANQGSEA come from the germline V gene. The CDR3 spells CTISRGGTRTEAFF.

V usage is TRBV10-3 and J usage is TRBJ2-2. The CDR3 has 12 residues. The germline gives CDR1 ENHRY, CDR2 SYGVKD. This CDR3 reads CAISEPTEELFF.

The rearrangement uses TRBV5-8 and TRBJ1-5. Per the germline V gene, CDR1 is SGHTS and CDR2 is YDEGEE. This CDR3 spans 15 amino acids. The CDR3 loop reads CASSPNVVVNQPQHF.

V usage is TRBV11-2 and J usage is TRBJ1-6; no DNA is available, so the TRBD1 call from TCRdb remains unchecked. Germline V CDR1 and CDR2: SGHAT, FQNNGV. The CDR3 totals 15 residues. The CDR3 region is CASSTEQGSNSPLHF.

The chain uses TRBV5-1 and TRBJ2-7. The germline V gene encodes CDR1 SGHRS and CDR2 YFSETQ. CDR3 length: 17 residues. This CDR3 reads CASSPGERLYVSYEQYF.

The chain employs TRBV29-1 and TRBJ2-5. The CDR3 is 16 residues long. Germline V gene sequence: CDR1 SQVTM, CDR2 ANQGSEA. The CDR3 is CSVEAWRRGLVETQYF. The full variable domain, completed using reference TRBV29-1 and TRBJ2-5, is SAVISQKPSRDICQRGTSLTIQCQVDSQVTMMFWYRQQPGQSLTLIATANQGSEATYESGFVIDKFPISRPNLTFSTLTVSNMSPEDSSIYLCSVEAWRRGLVETQYFGPGTRLLVL.